The next 21 T cell receptor beta chains were all read from a single sample in a study of cytomegalovirus exposure and HLA in healthy donors. The PCR made use of 60 Vbeta and 13 Jbeta primers. Produced via immunoSEQ multiplex PCR; TCRdb's table is partial and in-frame only. The data contain about 64,000 clones, roughly 85% of them singletons. What was sequenced was PBMCs. The receptor source for this set is a female donor in good health and CMV-seronegative.

The chain has TRBV4-3 and TRBJ2-2; tentatively, D is TRBD1 (7 bases). Trimming cost V 0 bases and J 9 bases, with 11 bases left between them. The CDR3 totals 14 residues. The germline CDR1 and CDR2 sequences are LGHNA and YSLEER. This CDR3 is CASSQETGRRELFF. The CDR3 DNA follows: TGCGCCAGCAGCCAAGAGACAGGGAGGCGGGAGCTGTTTTTT.

The rearrangement uses TRBV15 and TRBJ2-1, with TRBD1 matching 10 bases. This CDR3 region has 16 residues. J gave up 1 base and V 2 bases, and 2 bases lay outside the gene matches. CDR1 is LNHNV, CDR2 YYDKDF, per germline (reference sequence). In nucleotides, the CDR3 is TGTGCCACCAGCAGACCGGGACAGGGGTCCTACAATGAGCAGTTCTTC. It is translated as CATSRPGQGSYNEQFF.

This rearrangement joins TRBV11-1 to TRBJ2-3; no definite D call. V lost 4 bases and J 3 bases, leaving 8 bases between the germline ends. Germline CDR1 is SGHAT and CDR2 is FQDESV (reference sequence). The CDR3 has 13 residues. CDR3 in DNA: TGTGCCAGCAGCTCCACAATGACAGATACGCAGTATTTT. This sequence encodes CASSSTMTDTQYF.

The chain uses TRBV9 and TRBJ2-2; 8 bases are a match to TRBD2. The CDR3 runs 14 residues. V shed 5 bases and J 3 bases; nucleotides not matched to a gene: 3. Germline CDR1 is SGDLS and CDR2 is YYNGEE. The chain's CDR3 is CASRRGADTGELFF. CDR3 nucleotide sequence: TGTGCCAGCAGGCGGGGGGCGGACACCGGGGAGCTGTTTTTT.

The chain has TRBV15 and TRBJ1-6; D unclear. Germline-derived CDR1 and CDR2 are LNHNV and YYDKDF (reference sequence). The CDR3 is 13 amino acids. Trimming pared 5 bases from V and 8 bases from J, leaving 10 bases between. CDR3 sequence (DNA): TGTGCCACCAGCTCTATAGGAGATTCACCCCTCCACTTT. Translation gives CATSSIGDSPLHF. Full variable domain (rest looked up from reference TRBV15 and TRBJ1-6): DAMVIQNPRYQVTQFGKPVTLSCSQTLNHNVMYWYQQKSSQAPKLLFHYYDKDFNNEADTPDNFQSRRPNTSFCFLDIRSPGLGDTAMYLCATSSIGDSPLHFGNGTRLTVT.

The chain joins TRBV21-1 to TRBJ1-6; the table assigns TRBD1, which was not confirmed against the DNA. TRBV21-1 counts as a pseudogene. This CDR3 contains 20 residues. The CDR3 protein is CASPASKDTGQPHYNSPLHF. The CDR3 DNA is TGTGCCAGCCCAGCAAGCAAAGACACTGGCCAGCCTCACTATAATTCACCCCTCCACTTT.

The DNA of the CDR3 is TGTGCCAGCAGTCAAGGGGGCGCGGGCACCGGGGAGCTGTTTTTT. Translated: CASSQGGAGTGELFF. The chain is built from TRBV28 and TRBJ2-2; TRBD1 agrees at 7 bases. Trimming took 5 bases from V and 4 from J; bases not matched to a gene: 7. CDR1 and CDR2 (germline): MDHEN, SYDVKM. The CDR3 is 15 amino acids.

The CDR3 region is CASSLLTGVSYNEQFF. The CDR3 DNA reads TGTGCCAGCAGCTTACTTACAGGGGTCTCCTACAATGAGCAGTTCTTC. The J gene is TRBJ2-1, the V gene TRBV11-2; TRBD1 matches at 7 bases. Looked up from germline, CDR1 is SGHAT and CDR2 is FQNNGV. The CDR3 runs to 16 residues. Trimming at V came to 2 bases and at J to 0 bases, leaving 4 bases not matched to a gene.

The genes are TRBV2 and TRBJ1-6, with a tentative D call TRBD1 (5 bases). CDR3 length equals 15 residues. CDR1 and CDR2 from the germline V gene are SNHLY and FYNNEI. Trimming stripped 5 bases from V and 7 bases from J, with 15 bases between. As DNA, the CDR3 is TGTGCCAGCAGTTCCCCAACAGGTCTGAATTCACCCCTCCACTTT. It codes for CASSSPTGLNSPLHF.

V is TRBV19 and J is TRBJ1-5; 7 bases agree with TRBD1. The germline V gene encodes CDR1 LNHDA and CDR2 SQIVND (reference sequence). V trimming: 5 bases; J trimming: 3 bases; junction bases outside the gene matches: 10. This CDR3 contains 16 residues. This CDR3 is CASSFTYRGVNQPQHF. The CDR3 DNA reads TGTGCCAGTAGTTTCACCTACAGGGGTGTCAATCAGCCCCAGCATTTT.

The genes are TRBV27 and TRBJ2-3; 7 bases align to TRBD2. CDR3 length equals 13 residues. V dropped 2 bases and J dropped 14; count of bases not matched to a gene: 10. Germline CDR1 reads MNHEY; CDR2 reads SMNVEV (reference sequence). The CDR3 region is CASSLAGDLNRYF. DNA of the CDR3: TGTGCCAGCAGTTTAGCGGGGGATCTCAACCGGTATTTT.

The rearrangement links TRBV7-6 to TRBJ2-1, with D possibly matching TRBD2 (6 bases). V was shortened by 6 bases and J by 8 bases, with 20 bases between the two germline ends. Germline V gene lookup returns CDR1 SGHVS and CDR2 FNYEAQ. The CDR3 runs to 15 residues. The CDR3 here is CASRSSGLSGDEQFF. The CDR3 DNA is TGTGCCAGCAGATCAAGCGGGCTCTCTGGAGATGAGCAGTTCTTC. The variable domain in full, with the rest retrieved from reference TRBV7-6 and TRBJ2-1, is GAGVSQSPRYKVTKRGQDVALRCDPISGHVSLYWYRQALGQGPEFLTYFNYEAQQDKSGLPNDRFSAERPEGSISTLTIQRTEQRDSAMYRCASRSSGLSGDEQFFGPGTRLTVL.

The V and J genes are TRBV19 and TRBJ1-1; perhaps TRBD1 as D (6 bases). CDR1 is LNHDA, CDR2 SQIVND, per germline (reference sequence). The ends were cut back, 3 bases at V and 4 bases at J, with 18 bases in the middle. This CDR3 is built from 16 residues. The CDR3 is CASSIQSWGLGTEAFF. In DNA, the CDR3 is TGTGCCAGTAGTATTCAATCCTGGGGGCTAGGCACTGAAGCTTTCTTT. Drawing the rest from reference TRBV19 and TRBJ1-1, the complete variable domain is DGGITQSPKYLFRKEGQNVTLSCEQNLNHDAMYWYRQDPGQGLRLIYYSQIVNDFQKGDIAEGYSVSREKKESFPLTVTSAQKNPTAFYLCASSIQSWGLGTEAFFGQGTRLTVV.

This clone appeared a few times. The chain links TRBV7-6 to TRBJ2-3; a weak D match, TRBD2 (6 bases). The CDR3 length is 17 residues. Germline loops: CDR1 SGHVS, CDR2 FNYEAQ. Trimming removed 5 bases from V and 2 bases from J, with 20 bases in between. CDR3 in DNA: TGTGCCAGCAGCCCAACGTCGGGGGAGAGATCCACAGATACGCAGTATTTT. Translation gives CASSPTSGERSTDTQYF.

The table lists this clone with a count of one. The rearrangement uses TRBV9 and TRBJ2-1; 9 bases map to TRBD2. The CDR3 length is 15 residues. Germline loops: CDR1 SGDLS, CDR2 YYNGEE. V shed 0 bases, J shed 5 bases, and the junction held 3 bases outside the gene matches. CDR3 in amino acids: CASSVASSGDNEQFF. CDR3 nucleotide sequence: TGTGCCAGCAGCGTAGCTTCTAGCGGGGACAATGAGCAGTTCTTC.

The chain is built from TRBV9 and TRBJ2-1; TRBD2 agrees at 11 bases. The CDR3 extends over 17 amino acids. CDR1 is SGDLS, CDR2 YYNGEE, per germline. J gave up 4 bases and V 0 bases, and 6 bases lay outside the gene matches. This CDR3 reads CASSVGGTSGLYNEQFF. The CDR3 DNA reads as TGTGCCAGCAGCGTAGGCGGGACTAGCGGACTATACAATGAGCAGTTCTTC. Based on the CDR3 plus reference TRBV9 and TRBJ2-1, the full variable domain is DSGVTQTPKHLITATGQRVTLRCSPRSGDLSVYWYQQSLDQGLQFLIQYYNGEERAKGNILERFSAQQFPDLHSELNLSSLELGDSALYFCASSVGGTSGLYNEQFFGPGTRLTVL.

In its sample, this clone was seen a few times. The chain has TRBV11-2 and TRBJ2-1, with D tentatively TRBD1 (5 bases). Looked up from germline, CDR1 is SGHAT and CDR2 is FQNNGV. The CDR3 has 14 residues. Trimming left V 2 bases short and J 8 bases short, with 13 bases between. CDR3 in amino acids: CASSLTDINDEQFF. The CDR3, as DNA: TGTGCCAGCAGCTTAACGGACATCAACGATGAGCAGTTCTTC. Together with reference TRBV11-2 and TRBJ2-1, the CDR3 gives the full variable domain: EAGVAQSPRYKIIEKRQSVAFWCNPISGHATLYWYQQILGQGPKLLIQFQNNGVVDDSQLPKDRFSAERLKGVDSTLKIQPAKLEDSAVYLCASSLTDINDEQFFGPGTRLTVL.

The CDR3 region is CASRRTGAPTDTQYF. CDR3 in DNA: TGTGCCAGCAGACGAACAGGGGCCCCCACAGATACGCAGTATTTT. The chain couples TRBV5-4 to TRBJ2-3; 7 bases match TRBD1. This CDR3 has 15 amino acids. The germline gives CDR1 SGHNT, CDR2 YYREEE (reference sequence). The V gene end was trimmed by 5 bases and the J gene end by 2 bases; junction bases not matched to a gene: 8.

This chain connects TRBV7-7 to TRBJ2-7, with 9 bases aligning to TRBD1. The CDR3 extends over 14 amino acids. Germline lookup yields CDR1 SSHAT and CDR2 FNYEAQ (reference sequence). This CDR3 reads CASLNRGHLGEQYF. The DNA for the CDR3 is TGTGCTAGCTTGAACAGGGGGCACTTGGGCGAGCAGTACTTC.

The chain recombines TRBV5-1 with TRBJ2-3; 14 bases match TRBD2. Germline CDR1 reads SGHRS; CDR2 reads YFSETQ. V shed 7 bases, J shed 0 bases, and the junction held 7 bases outside the gene matches. The length of the CDR3 is 17 residues. The CDR3 here is CASSGTSGRLSTDTQYF. CDR3 bases: TGCGCCAGCTCCGGGACTAGCGGGAGACTTAGCACAGATACGCAGTATTTT.

This chain joins TRBV4-2 and TRBJ2-1; TRBD2 aligns across 12 bases. CDR1 and CDR2 from the germline V gene are LGHNA and YNFKEQ. This CDR3 comprises 16 residues. Unmatched junction bases numbered 5, after V lost 3 bases and J lost 5 bases. This CDR3 reads CASSQTTSGRNNEQFF. CDR3 coding DNA: TGTGCCAGCAGCCAGACTACTAGCGGGAGGAACAATGAGCAGTTCTTC.